The source of this T cell receptor beta chain is a study of shared clonotypes between healthy human individuals. Replicate PCRs run on sorted subsets employed approximately 0.2 ug DNA, around 31,000 T cell genomes. The method was immunoSEQ multiplex PCR; TCRdb's version includes in-frame clones alone and lacks a portion of them. The top ten clones hold 1.7% of a sample with approximately 740,000 clones, approximately 79% of them seen once. Study results and limitations: Lower generation probabilities were found for non-shared clonotypes than for those shared by all four donors. Between a handful of donors, naive CD4 clonotypes were shared at a level of around 4.8%. Generally, naive subsets (rather than memory subsets) showed larger estimated richness.

Germline CDR1 PRHDT, CDR2 FYEKMQ (reference sequence). V lost 2 bases to trimming and J lost 2 bases, with 12 bases between them. The CDR3 consists of 15 residues. Concerning this clone: Antigen: not known.

The V gene is TRBV13, the J gene TRBJ1-1; D unresolved. This sequence was found in a woman in her thirties in good health. What was sequenced was memory CD4+ T cells sorted from blood. Subset: CD45RA-negative fraction. The CDR3 region has the DNA TGTGCCAGCAGCTTATTAGGCAGACTAAACACTGAAGCTTTCTTT. Translation: CASSLLGRLNTEAFF.